What follows are 32 T cell receptor beta chains derived from one specimen sequenced in a study of T cell repertoires in cytomegalovirus infection. MiXCR, applied by TCRdb to the reads, yields one record per CDR3 protein. The table includes 250,000 to 300,000 distinct CDR3 sequences, approximately 9.2% detected once. The specimen sequenced was PBMCs. The source of these receptors is a human donor in good health (CMV status not recorded). Some clones in this sample may be carry-over from other donors' samples.

This clonotype has at least ten counts. The chain couples TRBV7-2 to TRBJ2-3; TRBD2 matches at 10 bases. V shed 5 bases and J 0 bases; nucleotides not matched to a gene: 11. CDR3 size: 18 residues. Germline V lookup: CDR1 SGHTA, CDR2 FQGNSA. CDR3 in amino acids: CASSPSGGRPLSTDTQYF. Written as DNA, the CDR3 is TGTGCCAGCAGCCCTAGCGGGGGACGGCCGCTCAGCACAGATACGCAGTATTTT.

The chain is built from TRBV20-1 and TRBJ1-2, with TRBD1 matching over 9 bases. Germline values: CDR1 DFQATT, CDR2 SNEGSKA (reference sequence). Losses at the gene ends were 3 bases for V and 9 bases for J; bases not matched to a gene: 14. The CDR3 runs to 15 residues. The DNA of the CDR3 is TGCAGTGCTAGGGAAACAGGGGGCTATCTCAATAGCTACACCTTC. Encoded protein: CSARETGGYLNSYTF.

This clonotype was counted many times. This sequence joins TRBV7-2 and TRBJ2-2; 7 bases are a match to TRBD1. CDR1 is SGHTA, CDR2 FQGNSA, per germline. After removal of 5 bases from V and 6 bases from J, the junction contained 9 bases not matched to a gene. The CDR3 consists of 15 residues. The CDR3, as DNA: TGTGCCAGCAGCCCAAACAGGGGTCGGGCCGGGGAGCTGTTTTTT. As protein: CASSPNRGRAGELFF.

This clonotype was counted ten times or more. The chain has TRBV12-3 or TRBV12-4 and TRBJ2-7; 7 bases fit TRBD2. J was trimmed by 3 bases and V by 6 bases; bases with no gene match: 5. The CDR3 consists of 13 residues. In nucleotides, the CDR3 is TGTGCCAGCAGCCCGTGGGGGGGCTACGAGCAGTACTTC. This gives the protein CASSPWGGYEQYF.

This clonotype was seen ten or more times. In DNA, the CDR3 is TGTGCCAGCAGCTTAGCGGGACAAAGATACGAGCAGTACTTC. Translating gives CASSLAGQRYEQYF. This sequence joins TRBV7-6 and TRBJ2-7; possible D gene TRBD1, 6 bases. Looked up from germline, CDR1 is SGHVS and CDR2 is FNYEAQ. CDR3 length equals 14 residues. Trimming took 0 bases from V and 4 from J, leaving 10 bases between them. The complete variable domain, with remaining parts taken from reference TRBV7-6 and TRBJ2-7, reads GAGVSQSPRYKVTKRGQDVALRCDPISGHVSLYWYRQALGQGPEFLTYFNYEAQQDKSGLPNDRFSAERPEGSISTLTIQRTEQRDSAMYRCASSLAGQRYEQYFGPGTRLTVT.

This clonotype was seen many times. This sequence joins TRBV14 and TRBJ2-5; either TRBD1 or TRBD2 may supply D (5 bases each). Germline V gene lookup returns CDR1 SGHDN and CDR2 FVKESK. V gave up 0 bases and J gave up 2 bases, with 7 bases separating them. The CDR3 has 14 residues. The CDR3 DNA reads TGTGCCAGCAGCCAAGATTGGGGGCAAGAGACCCAGTACTTC. This encodes CASSQDWGQETQYF.

In this sample, this clonotype turned up many times. The chain links TRBV7-8 to TRBJ2-7; D is uncertain. Trimming shortened V by 3 bases and J by 0 bases, and 9 bases separated the two germline ends. The CDR3 spans 14 residues. The V gene's germline CDR1 is SGHVS and CDR2 FQNEAQ. For the CDR3, the DNA is TGTGCCAGCAGCTTCGAGGTGCGCTCCTACGAGCAGTACTTC. It yields the protein CASSFEVRSYEQYF.

This clonotype was seen more than once but under ten times. The gene calls are TRBV12-3 or TRBV12-4 and TRBJ1-2; TRBD1 matches 12 bases. This CDR3 is built from 17 residues. Trimming at V came to 7 bases and at J to 7 bases, leaving 16 bases not matched to a gene. DNA for the CDR3: TGTGCCAGCAATATATGGGGACAGGGGGCGATTAGGGGTGGCTACACCTTC. Translated, it gives CASNIWGQGAIRGGYTF.

There are many counts of this clonotype. This sequence joins TRBV7-2 and TRBJ2-7; 8 nucleotides match TRBD1. Trimming at V came to 5 bases and at J to 3 bases, leaving 6 bases not matched to a gene. The length of the CDR3 is 14 residues. CDR1 is SGHTA, CDR2 FQGNSA, per germline. CDR3 DNA: TGTGCCAGCAGCCCAGACAGGGGACACTACGAGCAGTACTTC. Protein product: CASSPDRGHYEQYF.

This clonotype occurred many times. V and J are TRBV7-2 and TRBJ2-1; D gene unclear. Looked up from germline, CDR1 is SGHTA and CDR2 is FQGNSA. The CDR3 is made up of 14 amino acids. Trimming took 7 bases from V and 0 from J, leaving 10 bases between them. CDR3 amino acids: CASTHGYSYNEQFF. The CDR3 DNA is TGTGCCAGCACCCACGGGTACTCCTACAATGAGCAGTTCTTC. Drawing the rest from reference TRBV7-2 and TRBJ2-1, the complete variable domain is GAGVSQSPSNKVTEKGKDVELRCDPISGHTALYWYRQSLGQGLEFLIYFQGNSAPDKSGLPSDRFSAERTGGSVSTLTIQRTQQEDSAVYLCASTHGYSYNEQFFGPGTRLTVL.

This clonotype has more than one count but fewer than ten. CDR3 residues: CSVGEVGGGNQPQHF. The CDR3 DNA follows: TGCAGCGTCGGTGAAGTGGGAGGTGGCAATCAGCCCCAGCATTTT. V is TRBV29-1 and J is TRBJ1-5, with no clear D. CDR1 is SQVTM and CDR2 is ANQGSEA in the germline V gene. The V gene lost 6 bases and the J gene lost 2 bases, with 17 bases spanning the gap. The CDR3 sequence is 15 residues long.

This chain links TRBV7-2 with TRBJ1-5; 7 nucleotides line up with TRBD1. Germline V gives CDR1 SGHTA, CDR2 FQGNSA. With 5 bases clipped from V and 4 bases from J, the junction kept 8 bases outside the gene matches. This CDR3 has 15 amino acids. The CDR3 DNA is TGTGCCAGCAGCAAACAGGGGTTGTCGAATCAGCCCCAGCATTTT. Protein: CASSKQGLSNQPQHF.

This clonotype occurred many times. The chain carries TRBV7-2 and TRBJ2-5; 7 nucleotides line up with TRBD2. This CDR3 is built from 17 residues. The junction had 15 bases not matched to a gene; V was cut back by 3 bases and J by 5 bases. Germline V CDR1 and CDR2: SGHTA, FQGNSA. The CDR3 nucleotides are TGTGCCAGCAGCTTCGGACTAGTTTGGCTTAAAGGGGAGACCCAGTACTTC. It translates to CASSFGLVWLKGETQYF.

The rearrangement uses TRBV7-2 and TRBJ2-7; maybe TRBD1 (5 bases). Germline CDR1 is SGHTA and CDR2 is FQGNSA. Trimming removed 0 bases at V and 6 bases at J, with 15 bases between. This CDR3 is 15 amino acids long. As DNA, the CDR3 is TGTGCCAGCAGCTTAGCCCAGGGTATTGGCGTCGAGCAGTACTTC. It specifies CASSLAQGIGVEQYF.

This clonotype was seen many times. V and J are TRBV7-2 and TRBJ2-5, with TRBD2 matching 7 bases. V lost 2 bases and J lost 5; bases outside the gene matches: 8. This CDR3 region has 15 residues. CDR1 is SGHTA, CDR2 FQGNSA, per germline. CDR3 sequence (DNA): TGTGCCAGCAGCTTAACTGCTAGCGGTGGGGAGACCCAGTACTTC. The encoded protein is CASSLTASGGETQYF.

The J gene is TRBJ2-5, the V gene TRBV5-4; TRBD1 matches 9 bases. The V segment lost 0 bases and the J segment 3 bases; nucleotides outside the gene matches: 3. CDR1 and CDR2 from the germline V gene are SGHNT and YYREEE (reference sequence). CDR3 length: 15 residues. This CDR3 is CASSLERTGEETQYF. DNA of the CDR3: TGTGCCAGCAGCTTGGAACGGACAGGGGAAGAGACCCAGTACTTC. Combining the CDR3 with reference TRBV5-4 and TRBJ2-5 gives the whole variable domain ETGVTQSPTHLIKTRGQQVTLRCSSQSGHNTVSWYQQALGQGPQFIFQYYREEENGRGNFPPRFSGLQFPNYSSELNVNALELDDSALYLCASSLERTGEETQYFGPGTRLLVL.

In this sample, this clonotype turned up many times. The chain has TRBV7-6 and TRBJ2-7; 13 bases are a match to TRBD2. Per the germline V gene, CDR1 is SGHVS and CDR2 is FNYEAQ. This CDR3 is 16 amino acids long. V lost 4 bases, J lost 7 bases, and 10 bases stayed unmatched. The CDR3, as DNA: TGTGCCAGCAGCTCCGAATCGACTAGCGGGAGGAATGAGCAGTACTTC. Residues: CASSSESTSGRNEQYF.

This clonotype has just a few counts. This rearrangement joins TRBV19 to TRBJ2-7, with 8 bases fitting TRBD1. The germline V gene has CDR1 LNHDA and CDR2 SQIVND (reference sequence). The junction had 4 bases not matched to a gene; V was cut back by 9 bases and J by 0 bases. The length of the CDR3 is 13 residues. DNA for the CDR3: TGTGCCAGCCGGGACAGGACCTCCTACGAGCAGTACTTC. It is translated as CASRDRTSYEQYF.

This sequence joins TRBV9 and TRBJ1-1, with TRBD1 identical over 7 bases. This CDR3 has 16 residues. CDR1 is SGDLS, CDR2 YYNGEE, per germline. Trimming at V came to 0 bases and at J to 5 bases, leaving 10 bases not matched to a gene. CDR3 DNA: TGTGCCAGCAGCGTAGAGGGGGCAGGGATCGGGACTGAAGCTTTCTTT. It is translated as CASSVEGAGIGTEAFF.

The chain links TRBV20-1 to TRBJ2-7; 11 nucleotides align to TRBD2. Germline CDR1 DFQATT, CDR2 SNEGSKA (reference sequence). With V trimmed by 6 bases and J by 3 bases, 4 bases remained unmatched. The CDR3 sequence is 13 residues long. The CDR3 loop reads CSAGGLAVYEQYF. The CDR3 DNA follows: TGCAGTGCCGGGGGACTAGCGGTCTACGAGCAGTACTTC.

The sample holds many counts of this clonotype. The rearrangement uses TRBV5-4 and TRBJ2-5; 10 positions agree with TRBD2. After removal of 1 base from V and 1 base from J, the junction contained 1 base not matched to a gene. Germline loops: CDR1 SGHNT, CDR2 YYREEE (reference sequence). The CDR3 sequence is 15 residues long. CDR3 in amino acids: CASSLIAGGQETQYF. In DNA form, the CDR3 reads TGTGCCAGCAGCTTGATAGCGGGGGGCCAAGAGACCCAGTACTTC. The complete variable domain, with remaining parts taken from reference TRBV5-4 and TRBJ2-5, reads ETGVTQSPTHLIKTRGQQVTLRCSSQSGHNTVSWYQQALGQGPQFIFQYYREEENGRGNFPPRFSGLQFPNYSSELNVNALELDDSALYLCASSLIAGGQETQYFGPGTRLLVL.

V and J are TRBV15 and TRBJ1-1; D is possibly TRBD1 (5 bases). Germline V lookup: CDR1 LNHNV, CDR2 YYDKDF (reference sequence). V dropped 1 base and J dropped 4 bases, with 13 bases sitting between them. The CDR3 has 15 residues. The CDR3 nucleotides are TGTGCCACCAGCAGAGGCAGGGAAGGGAGCACTGAAGCTTTCTTT. As protein: CATSRGREGSTEAFF.

This clonotype showed up many times. The chain uses TRBV7-2 and TRBJ2-1, with D perhaps being TRBD1 or TRBD2 (7 bases each). CDR3 length: 16 amino acids. Germline assignment: CDR1 SGHTA and CDR2 FQGNSA. With 5 bases removed from V and 5 bases from J, the gap between germline ends came to 19 bases. This CDR3 reads CASSVRRGGGNNEQFF. The CDR3 coding sequence is TGTGCCAGCAGCGTTCGCAGGGGGGGGGGCAACAATGAGCAGTTCTTC.

The table lists this clonotype with a few counts. The rearrangement joins TRBV6-2 or TRBV6-3 to TRBJ2-7; a possible D gene is TRBD2 (6 bases). There are 15 residues in the CDR3. Germline values: CDR1 MNHEY, CDR2 SVGEGT. Trimming removed 5 bases at V and 0 bases at J, with 14 bases between. The CDR3 nucleotides are TGTGCCAGCAGTAGGGGACTGATGCCCTCCTACGAGCAGTACTTC. Translation gives CASSRGLMPSYEQYF.

This clonotype was recorded at least ten times. CDR3 loop: CASSLDLGGMNTEAFF. The DNA of the CDR3 is TGTGCCAGCAGCTTGGACCTTGGGGGGATGAACACTGAAGCTTTCTTT. The rearrangement joins TRBV7-6 to TRBJ1-1; possible D gene TRBD1, 5 bases. Trimming stripped 3 bases from V and 0 bases from J, with 14 bases between. The germline gives CDR1 SGHVS, CDR2 FNYEAQ. The CDR3 runs 16 residues.

In this sample, this clonotype turned up many times. This rearrangement joins TRBV9 to TRBJ1-2; D perhaps matches TRBD1 (5 bases). This CDR3 comprises 14 residues. With 4 bases removed from V and 7 bases from J, the gap between germline ends came to 17 bases. Germline V lookup: CDR1 SGDLS, CDR2 YYNGEE. The CDR3 region is CASSQGGGRSGYTF. The CDR3 DNA is TGTGCCAGCAGCCAGGGAGGAGGGAGGAGTGGCTACACCTTC.

This clonotype has a count of ten or more. The chain couples TRBV24-1 to TRBJ2-3; TRBD2 aligns across 7 bases. Germline CDR1 and CDR2: KGHDR and SFDVKD. This CDR3 region has 14 residues. V lost 0 bases, J lost 6 bases, and 2 bases stayed unmatched. CDR3 amino acids: CATSDLDGRDTQYF. The CDR3 region has the DNA TGTGCCACCAGTGATTTGGACGGGAGGGATACGCAGTATTTT.

Remarks on this clonotype: A read error may be the cause here, since a much bigger clone is one base away. V usage is TRBV20-1 and J usage is TRBJ1-5, with TRBD1 matching over 8 bases. The CDR3 covers 15 residues. Germline CDR1 and CDR2: DFQATT and SNEGSKA (reference sequence). V shed 6 bases, J shed 3 bases, and the junction held 10 bases outside the gene matches. CDR3 sequence: CSAETGAEYNQPQHF. The CDR3, as DNA: TGCAGTGCCGAGACAGGGGCCGAATACAATCAGCCCCAGCATTTT.

This sequence joins TRBV7-9 and TRBJ1-1; D gene unclear. CDR1 is SEHNR, CDR2 FQNEAQ, per germline (reference sequence). The CDR3 totals 13 residues. The ends were cut back, 5 bases at V and 6 bases at J, with 13 bases in the middle. In DNA, the CDR3 is TGTGCCAGCAGCCCCGCCAACGGCGCTGAAGCTTTCTTT. This codes for CASSPANGAEAFF.

This clonotype was observed at least ten times. J is TRBJ1-2 and V is TRBV7-2; TRBD1 aligns across 7 bases. Germline V lookup: CDR1 SGHTA, CDR2 FQGNSA. CDR3 length: 14 amino acids. The junction had 7 bases not matched to a gene; V was cut back by 5 bases and J by 4 bases. CDR3 protein: CASSLGTASYGYTF. For the CDR3, the DNA is TGTGCCAGCAGCCTAGGGACAGCATCCTATGGCTACACCTTC.

This clonotype was picked up a small number of times. V usage is TRBV28 and J usage is TRBJ2-7, with TRBD1 matching over 9 bases. V trimming: 8 bases; J trimming: 9 bases; junction bases outside the gene matches: 8. This CDR3 has 12 residues. CDR1 is MDHEN, CDR2 SYDVKM, per germline. The CDR3 DNA reads TGTGCCAGCGAAAGTCCGGGACAGGGGCAGTACTTC. As protein: CASESPGQGQYF.

This clonotype was seen ten or more times. V and J are TRBV7-9 and TRBJ1-1; weak D call: TRBD1 (5 bases). This CDR3 contains 15 residues. Germline CDR1 and CDR2: SEHNR and FQNEAQ (reference sequence). Trimming took off 1 base at V and 0 bases at J, with 9 bases between the two ends. The CDR3 sequence is CASSLGSRVNTEAFF. CDR3 bases: TGTGCCAGCAGCTTAGGATCCAGGGTGAACACTGAAGCTTTCTTT.